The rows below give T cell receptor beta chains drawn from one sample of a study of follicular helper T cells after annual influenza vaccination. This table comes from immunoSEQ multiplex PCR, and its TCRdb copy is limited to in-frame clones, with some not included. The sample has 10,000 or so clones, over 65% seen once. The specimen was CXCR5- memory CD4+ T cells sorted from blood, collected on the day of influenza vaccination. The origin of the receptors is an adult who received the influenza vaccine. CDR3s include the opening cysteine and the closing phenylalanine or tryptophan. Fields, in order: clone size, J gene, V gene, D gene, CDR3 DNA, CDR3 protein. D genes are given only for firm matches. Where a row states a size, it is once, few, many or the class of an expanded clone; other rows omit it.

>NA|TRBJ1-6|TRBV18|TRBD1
TGTGCCAGTGCCGGGACAGAGAATTCACCCCTCCACTTT
CASAGTENSPLHF
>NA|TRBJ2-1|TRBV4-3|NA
TGCGCCAGCAGCCAAGGGAGGGACTTATACAATGAGCAGTTCTTC
CASSQGRDLYNEQFF
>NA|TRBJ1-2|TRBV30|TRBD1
TGTGCCTGGAAGTCAGGGACAGGGCACGGCTACACCTTC
CAWKSGTGHGYTF
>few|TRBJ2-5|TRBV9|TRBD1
TGTGCCAGCAGCGTGACCTGGGACAGACAAGAGACCCAGTACTTC
CASSVTWDRQETQYF
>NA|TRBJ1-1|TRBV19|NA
TGTGCCAGTAGACCCGTGGGGGCACCGGACACTGAAGCTTTCTTT
CASRPVGAPDTEAFF
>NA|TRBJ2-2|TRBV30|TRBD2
TGTGCCATGACTAGCGGGAGGTCCGGAAACACCGGGGAGCTGTTTTTT
CAMTSGRSGNTGELFF
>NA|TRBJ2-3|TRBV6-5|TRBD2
TGTGCCAGCAGACCAAGCGGGGCCTGGGTTGATACGCAGTATTTT
CASRPSGAWVDTQYF
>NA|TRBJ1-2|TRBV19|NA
TGTGCCAGTAGCCCGGACGGAGCTAACTATGGCTACACCTTC
CASSPDGANYGYTF
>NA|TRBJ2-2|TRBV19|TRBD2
TGTGCCAGTAGACTAGCGGGGGGACCCACCGGGGAGCTGTTTTTT
CASRLAGGPTGELFF
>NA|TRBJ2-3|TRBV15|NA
TGTGCCACCAGCAGAGAGGCCGGGGGATCTTTCGATACGCAGTATTTT
CATSREAGGSFDTQYF